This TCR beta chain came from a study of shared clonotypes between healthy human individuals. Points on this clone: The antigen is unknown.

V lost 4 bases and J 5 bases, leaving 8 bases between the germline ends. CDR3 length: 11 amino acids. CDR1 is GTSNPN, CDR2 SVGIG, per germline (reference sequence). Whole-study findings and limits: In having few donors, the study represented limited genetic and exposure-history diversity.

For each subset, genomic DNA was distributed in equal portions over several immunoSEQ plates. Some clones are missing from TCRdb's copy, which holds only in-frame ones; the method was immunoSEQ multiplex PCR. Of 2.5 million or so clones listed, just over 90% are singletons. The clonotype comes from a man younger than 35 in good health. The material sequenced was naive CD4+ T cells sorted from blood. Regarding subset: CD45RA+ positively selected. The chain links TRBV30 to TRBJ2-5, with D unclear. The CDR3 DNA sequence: TGTGCCTGGACACATCGGGAGACCCAGTACTTC. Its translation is CAWTHRETQYF.